A single sample gave rise to the 13 T cell receptor beta chains below, sequenced in a study of blood T cells in healthy people across ages. A second PCR, run for about 7 to 11 cycles, used a sample-barcoded 5' primer plus a J-beta primer mix. TCRdb re-called the 5' RACE reads with MiXCR, one entry per CDR3 protein. Of around 970,000 distinct CDR3 sequences listed, just over 50% were seen once; the top ten hold roughly 23%. Material for sequencing was blood. These receptors came from a woman aged 60-75 years in good health.

The chain has TRBV11-2 and TRBJ2-5; D remains ambiguous. This CDR3 is built from 13 residues. The V gene lost 1 base and the J gene lost 4 bases, with 7 bases spanning the gap. Looked up from germline, CDR1 is SGHAT and CDR2 is FQNNGV. The CDR3 reads CASSLAPLETQYF. CDR3 in DNA: TGTGCCAGCAGCTTAGCACCATTAGAGACCCAGTACTTC.

This clonotype was seen a few times. The rearrangement links TRBV28 to TRBJ2-1, with D tentatively TRBD1 (5 bases). Germline CDR1 is MDHEN and CDR2 is SYDVKM. CDR3 length: 14 amino acids. V dropped 3 bases and J dropped 7 bases, with 13 bases sitting between them. The CDR3 DNA reads TGTGCCAGCAGTTTTGGGTCAGGGAATAATGAGCAGTTCTTC. Residues: CASSFGSGNNEQFF.

J is TRBJ1-5 and V is TRBV4-1; D ambiguous. CDR1 is MGHRA and CDR2 is YSYEKL in the germline V gene. Trimming took off 0 bases at V and 5 bases at J, with 14 bases between the two ends. The CDR3 spans 16 residues. CDR3 nucleotide sequence: TGCGCCAGCAGCCAAGATTTAATGGAAGGTCATCAGCCCCAGCATTTT. Protein: CASSQDLMEGHQPQHF.

This clonotype was seen at least ten times. The chain uses TRBV20-1 and TRBJ2-1, with D maybe TRBD2 (5 bases). V was trimmed by 3 bases and J by 12 bases, leaving 12 bases between them. This CDR3 is built from 11 residues. Germline-derived CDR1 and CDR2 are DFQATT and SNEGSKA (reference sequence). This chain's CDR3 is CSASGGRRQFF. Here the CDR3 DNA reads TGCAGTGCTAGCGGTGGGAGAAGGCAGTTCTTC.

The table lists this clonotype with a few counts. The J gene is TRBJ2-4, the V gene TRBV2, with D perhaps matching TRBD2 (6 bases). TRBJ2-7 matches the DNA end more closely, so the J call is doubtful. The germline V gene encodes CDR1 SNHLY and CDR2 FYNNEI. The CDR3 consists of 14 residues. The CDR3, as DNA: TGTGCCAGCAGAGGCGGCGGGACGGACTACGAGCAGTACTTC. It specifies CASRGGGTDYEQYF.

Turning to this clonotype: At one end the junction does not follow the germline gene, possibly because of a read error. The rearrangement uses TRBV6-2 or TRBV6-3 and TRBJ2-7, with D possibly being TRBD1 (6 bases). Germline CDR1 and CDR2: MNHEY and SVGEGT. The CDR3 spans 12 residues. Here the CDR3 reads CASSYSRQVWFF. For the CDR3, the DNA is TGTGCCAGCAGTTACTCACGACAGGTTTGGTTCTTC.

The CDR3 is CASSSTGINYGYTF. As DNA, the CDR3 is TGTGCCAGCAGCTCTACAGGGATTAACTATGGCTACACCTTC. This chain joins TRBV6-6 and TRBJ1-2; D is possibly TRBD1 (6 bases). There are 14 residues in the CDR3. CDR1 is MNHNY and CDR2 is SVGAGI in the germline V gene (reference sequence). The V gene lost 6 bases and the J gene lost 1 base, with 12 bases spanning the gap.

This clonotype has just a few counts. The chain links TRBV2 to TRBJ2-3; 8 nucleotides align to TRBD1. V lost 8 bases and J lost 2; bases outside the gene matches: 9. This CDR3 region has 15 residues. Germline V gene data show CDR1 as SNHLY and CDR2 as FYNNEI. CDR3 protein: CASGHRGSLTDTQYF. CDR3 sequence (DNA): TGTGCCAGCGGCCACAGGGGGAGCCTCACAGATACGCAGTATTTT. Complete variable domain (other parts from reference TRBV2 and TRBJ2-3): EPEVTQTPSHQVTQMGQEVILRCVPISNHLYFYWYRQILGQKVEFLVSFYNNEISEKSEIFDDQFSVERPDGSNFTLKIRSTKLEDSAMYFCASGHRGSLTDTQYFGPGTRLTVL.

This chain uses TRBV4-1 with TRBJ2-4; maybe TRBD1 (6 bases). The V gene's germline CDR1 is MGHRA and CDR2 YSYEKL. Trimming pared 3 bases from V and 2 bases from J, leaving 14 bases between. CDR3 length equals 16 residues. Here the CDR3 DNA reads TGCGCCAGCAGCCAGGCACAGGGTGTTTCCAAAAACATTCAGTACTTC. Encoded protein: CASSQAQGVSKNIQYF.

With respect to this clonotype: The junction does not match germline at one end; this may be a read error. This chain joins TRBV28 and TRBJ2-1, with D perhaps matching TRBD2 (6 bases). The CDR3 contains 15 residues. The germline gives CDR1 MDHEN, CDR2 SYDVKM. The CDR3 region has the DNA TGTGCCAGCAGTTTAGACGGGAGACTATACAATGTGCAGTTCTTC. It translates to CASSLDGRLYNVQFF.

This chain joins TRBV11-2 and TRBJ2-3; tentatively, D is TRBD2 (6 bases). The CDR3 is 16 amino acids. Germline CDR1 SGHAT, CDR2 FQNNGV. Trimming removed 5 bases at V and 4 bases at J, with 19 bases between. CDR3 in DNA: TGTGCCAGCAGCCGTCTGTTGGGGGAGGCGCCAGATACGCAGTATTTT. Translation gives CASSRLLGEAPDTQYF.

This clonotype was picked up one time. One end of the junction fails to match germline, which may point to a read error. The rearrangement joins TRBV7-6 to TRBJ1-2, with 7 nucleotides matching TRBD1. Germline CDR1 reads SGHVS; CDR2 reads FNYEAQ. The CDR3 covers 13 residues. The CDR3 region is CASSVEGAVGYTF. The CDR3 coding sequence is TGTGCTAGCAGCGTAGAGGGGGCAGTCGGCTACACCTTC.

This chain links TRBV12-3 or TRBV12-4 with TRBJ2-5, with 8 nucleotides matching TRBD1. V shed 6 bases, J shed 3 bases, and the junction held 21 bases outside the gene matches. The CDR3 length is 19 residues. The CDR3 DNA is TGTGCCAGCAGCCCCCTATGGTGGACAGGGTCGGTAGGTAAAGAGACCCAGTACTTC. Translated, it gives CASSPLWWTGSVGKETQYF.